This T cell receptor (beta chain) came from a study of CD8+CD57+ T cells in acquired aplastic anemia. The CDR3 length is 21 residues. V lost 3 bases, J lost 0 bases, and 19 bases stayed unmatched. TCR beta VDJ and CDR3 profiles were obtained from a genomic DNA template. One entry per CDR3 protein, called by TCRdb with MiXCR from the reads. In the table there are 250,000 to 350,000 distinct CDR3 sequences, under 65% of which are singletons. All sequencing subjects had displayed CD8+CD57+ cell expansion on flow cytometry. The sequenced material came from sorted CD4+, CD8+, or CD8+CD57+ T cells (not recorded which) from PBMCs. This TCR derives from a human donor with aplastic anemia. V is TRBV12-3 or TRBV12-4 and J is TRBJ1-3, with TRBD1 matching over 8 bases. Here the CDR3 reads CASSFYRLSGQGPSSGNTIYF. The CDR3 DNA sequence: TGTGCCAGCAGTTTTTACCGATTATCCGGACAGGGTCCGAGCTCTGGAAACACCATATATTTT.